Listed below are T cell receptor beta chains from one sample, sequenced in a study of T-cell memory formation after mild COVID-19. TCRdb ran MiXCR on the 5' RACE reads and lists one entry per CDR3 protein. This table holds tens of thousands of distinct CDR3 sequences, over 8.5% found once. The material sequenced was PBMCs or a T cell subset sorted from them (not recorded which). All receptors derive from an adult woman who had mild COVID-19 (a few samples of this study predate the infection). Cell type and time point are not known. CDR3s include the opening cysteine and the closing phenylalanine or tryptophan. The order of the fields is J gene, V gene, D gene, clone size, CDR3 DNA, CDR3 protein. The D gene is left open where the match is weak. The size of a clone is reported for some rows only, either as once, few or many, or as a class for expanded clones.

TRBJ2-3,TRBV7-9,TRBD2,-,TGTGCCAGCAGCTTAACTAGCGGGGCGCCAGATACGCAGTATTTT,CASSLTSGAPDTQYF
TRBJ2-5,TRBV5-1,TRBD2,many,TGCGCCAGCAGCCTGGGAGGGGTCGCCAGCCAAGAGACCCAGTACTTC,CASSLGGVASQETQYF
TRBJ2-1,TRBV20-1,TRBD2,many,TGCAGTGCTTCCGGGAGGGCCGTCTACAATGAGCAGTTCTTC,CSASGRAVYNEQFF
TRBJ2-1,TRBV20-1,-,many,TGCAGTGCCTGGCCCCTACCCTCCAATGAGCAGTTCTTC,CSAWPLPSNEQFF
TRBJ2-7,TRBV20-1,-,few,TGCAGTGCTAGAGATAGTGTCGCGCCAACCTACGAGCAGTACTTC,CSARDSVAPTYEQYF
TRBJ2-7,TRBV12-3/TRBV12-4,-,few,TGTGCTTCAGCTCGGATTTTGTCGTACCCCAACGAGCAGTACTTC,CASARILSYPNEQYF
TRBJ1-1,TRBV29-1,TRBD1,many,TGCAGCGCTCTCGTGAGGGGGCACTGGTCCACTGAAGCTTTCTTT,CSALVRGHWSTEAFF
TRBJ2-3,TRBV6-5,TRBD2,many,TGTGCCAGCAGTCCTTCGGGAGGGCCGGGGGGCACAGATACGCAGTATTTT,CASSPSGGPGGTDTQYF
TRBJ1-4,TRBV15,-,few,TGTGCCACCAGCAGAGATGTAGCGAGGGGCGCTAAACTGTTTTTT,CATSRDVARGAKLFF
TRBJ2-7,TRBV6-2/TRBV6-3,-,many,TGTGCCAGCAGTTACTTTCAGTCATCTACCTACGAGCAGTACTTC,CASSYFQSSTYEQYF
TRBJ2-1,TRBV12-3/TRBV12-4,-,many,TGTGCCAGCAGTTCCGAGGGGAGGTACAATGAGCAGTTCTTC,CASSSEGRYNEQFF
TRBJ2-3,TRBV9,TRBD2,many,TGTGCCAGCAGCCCCACAGCGGGAGGGCTTGCAGATACGCAGTATTTT,CASSPTAGGLADTQYF
TRBJ2-3,TRBV29-1,TRBD2,many,TGCAGCATCAAGAGGGTAGCGGGAGAAGATACGCAGTATTTT,CSIKRVAGEDTQYF
TRBJ2-7,TRBV7-8,TRBD2,many,TGTGCCAGCAGCTTAGCGTGGGCGGGAGCTGGAGAGCAGTACTTC,CASSLAWAGAGEQYF
TRBJ2-7,TRBV7-2,TRBD2,many,TGTGCCAGCAGCTTAGTTAGCGCGGGAGGAGCAGAGTACTTC,CASSLVSAGGAEYF
TRBJ1-1,TRBV7-3,-,-,TGTGCCAGCAGCCCGGACGGACACTTTAACACTGAAGCTTTCTTT,CASSPDGHFNTEAFF
TRBJ2-7,TRBV7-1,-,-,TGTGCCAGCAGCTCATCTGACCGGCGGGTCTCCTACGAGCAGTACTTC,CASSSSDRRVSYEQYF
TRBJ2-5,TRBV12-3/TRBV12-4,-,many,TGTGCCAGCAGTTTACTCCGTGTTGGAGAGACCCAGTACTTC,CASSLLRVGETQYF
TRBJ2-2,TRBV24-1,TRBD1,many,TGTGCCACCAGTGATGCGGACAGGGAGACCGGGGAGCTGTTTTTT,CATSDADRETGELFF
TRBJ2-5,TRBV20-1,TRBD1,few,TGCAGTGCTAGAGCTCCGGGACAGCAAGAGACCCAGTACTTC,CSARAPGQQETQYF
TRBJ2-5,TRBV20-1,-,-,TGCAGTGCTAGCTTTGGCAGCCAAGAGACCCAGTACTTC,CSASFGSQETQYF
TRBJ2-3,TRBV4-3,TRBD2,many,TGCGCCAGCAAACGGGTAGCGGGTGGGGATACGCAGTATTTT,CASKRVAGGDTQYF
TRBJ2-6,TRBV5-1,TRBD1,many,TGCGCCAGCAGCTCCCGGGACAGGATTTTTGGGGCCAACGTCCTGACTTTC,CASSSRDRIFGANVLTF
TRBJ2-7,TRBV7-6,-,many,TGTGCCAGCAGCTTAGGACCGGACTACCCCTACGAGCAGTACTTC,CASSLGPDYPYEQYF
TRBJ1-2,TRBV5-1,-,-,TGCGCCAGCAGCGCCCTCAGGGATGGGTATGGCTACACCTTC,CASSALRDGYGYTF
TRBJ2-3,TRBV20-1,TRBD2,-,TGCAGTGCGGGGACTAGCGGGAGGGCCACAGATACGCAGTATTTT,CSAGTSGRATDTQYF
TRBJ1-5,TRBV29-1,-,many,TGCAGCGTCCTCACAGGGATTAGCAATCAGCCCCAGCATTTT,CSVLTGISNQPQHF
TRBJ2-1,TRBV13,-,many,TGTGCCAGCCTCTGGGCGGGGAGTCCTCTCCACAATGAGCAGTTCTTC,CASLWAGSPLHNEQFF
TRBJ1-1,TRBV25-1,-,-,TGTGCCAGCAGTCCCCTGAGGGGCTTGAACACTGAAGCTTTCTTT,CASSPLRGLNTEAFF
TRBJ2-3,TRBV18,TRBD1,few,TGTGCCAGCTCACCACGCCGGGACAGCCGCACAGATACGCAGTATTTT,CASSPRRDSRTDTQYF
TRBJ2-3,TRBV4-2,TRBD1,many,TGTGCCAGCAGCCGGACAGGGGGCCACGGCACAGATACGCAGTATTTT,CASSRTGGHGTDTQYF
TRBJ2-4,TRBV21-1,-,few,TGTGCCAGCAGCCCGACAGGGGTAGCCAAAAACATTCAGTACTTC,CASSPTGVAKNIQYF
TRBJ1-3,TRBV29-1,TRBD1,many,TGCAGCGTGCGCGGGACAGGGTATGGAAACACCATATATTTT,CSVRGTGYGNTIYF
TRBJ1-4,TRBV12-3/TRBV12-4,-,few,TGTGCCAGCAGTGCGTCGGGGGCCTATAATGAAAAACTGTTTTTT,CASSASGAYNEKLFF
TRBJ2-7,TRBV11-2,-,-,TGTGCCAGCAGCTCCGTCTCGGGGCGGGGCGAGCAGTACTTC,CASSSVSGRGEQYF
TRBJ2-2,TRBV5-1,-,many,TGCGCCAGCAGTCAACTAGCCTCGAACACCGGGGAGCTGTTTTTT,CASSQLASNTGELFF
TRBJ2-7,TRBV27,-,few,TGTGCCAGCAGACGGACCCCGACTAGTTCTTCCTACGAGCAGTACTTC,CASRRTPTSSSYEQYF
TRBJ2-7,TRBV28,-,few,TGTGCCAGCAGTTCGGAAGATTACGAGCAGTACTTC,CASSSEDYEQYF
TRBJ2-1,TRBV12-3/TRBV12-4,TRBD2,-,TGTGCCAGCAGCCCACTAGCGGGAGGGCCGTATGAGCAGTTCTTC,CASSPLAGGPYEQFF
TRBJ2-7,TRBV25-1,TRBD1,-,TGTGCCAGCAGCGCCCACCGGGGACAGGGGATCGGAGACTCCTACGAGCAGTACTTC,CASSAHRGQGIGDSYEQYF
TRBJ2-7,TRBV19,TRBD1,few,TGTGCCAGTAGTTCGGGACAGGGGCCCTACGAGCAGTACTTC,CASSSGQGPYEQYF
TRBJ2-1,TRBV7-8,-,-,TGTGCCAGCAGCTTATGGGGGGGCGAGATAGTGGATGAGCAGTTCTTC,CASSLWGGEIVDEQFF
TRBJ1-2,TRBV24-1,TRBD1,-,TGTGCCACCAGTGACCCGACAGGGCCGGGAGAGGGCTACACCTTC,CATSDPTGPGEGYTF
TRBJ2-1,TRBV3-1,TRBD2,few,TGTGCCAGCAGCCCCCCTAGCGGGAGGGTTTACAATGAGCAGTTCTTC,CASSPPSGRVYNEQFF
TRBJ2-3,TRBV30,-,-,TGTGCCTGGAGTCCTGGCCTCGCCACAGATACGCAGTATTTT,CAWSPGLATDTQYF
TRBJ1-6,TRBV3-1,-,-,TGTGCCAGCAGCCAAGAGAGGGCCACGAGCGGTTCACCCCTCCACTTT,CASSQERATSGSPLHF
TRBJ1-1,TRBV7-2,-,few,TGTGCCAGCAGCCCGACTCTGGGGGACACTGAAGCTTTCTTT,CASSPTLGDTEAFF
TRBJ2-1,TRBV7-6,-,few,TGTGCCAGCAGCTTAGCGCAGTTAGACCGAAAGCAGTTCTTC,CASSLAQLDRKQFF